A selection of T cell receptor beta chains follows, all from one sample in a study of Graves' ophthalmopathy and Graves' hyperthyroidism. TCRdb reanalysed the multiplex PCR reads using MiXCR and keeps one entry per CDR3 protein. There are hundreds of thousands of distinct CDR3 sequences in the sample; roughly 20% occur only once, and approximately 7% lies in the top ten. The sequenced sample consisted of peripheral blood. All receptors derive from a woman younger than 30 with stable Graves' hyperthyroidism. Some clones in this sample may be carry-over from other donors' samples. Both conserved end residues are part of each CDR3. Each record gives: D gene, V gene, clone size, J gene, CDR3 protein, CDR3 DNA. The D gene is left open where the match is weak. Rows give clone size only sometimes, using once, few, many, or a class for an expanded clone.

D: .; V: TRBV20-1; size: .; J: TRBJ2-7; CDR3: CSASGGTSYEQYF; DNA: TGCAGTGCCTCCGGGGGTACCTCCTACGAGCAGTACTTC
D: TRBD2; V: TRBV7-2; size: many; J: TRBJ2-5; CDR3: CASSLVGGGQETQYF; DNA: TGTGCCAGCAGCTTAGTTGGCGGGGGGCAAGAGACCCAGTACTTC
D: .; V: TRBV30; size: .; J: TRBJ1-3; CDR3: CAWSRDIRNTIYF; DNA: TGTGCCTGGAGTAGGGATATTCGAAACACCATATATTTT
D: .; V: TRBV15; size: few; J: TRBJ1-2; CDR3: CATSFGAGGYTF; DNA: TGTGCCACCAGCTTCGGGGCGGGCGGCTACACCTTC
D: .; V: TRBV20-1; size: many; J: TRBJ2-7; CDR3: CSVDAAYEQYF; DNA: TGCAGTGTAGACGCAGCCTACGAGCAGTACTTC
D: .; V: TRBV19; size: .; J: TRBJ2-2; CDR3: CASNSGGELFF; DNA: TGTGCCAGTAATTCCGGCGGGGAGCTGTTTTTT
D: .; V: TRBV6-1; size: many; J: TRBJ1-1; CDR3: CASSAGVGDTEAFF; DNA: TGTGCCAGCAGTGCGGGGGTGGGGGACACTGAAGCTTTCTTT
D: .; V: TRBV6-1; size: many; J: TRBJ2-4; CDR3: CASSPEGASYIQYF; DNA: TGTGCCAGCAGTCCGGAGGGGGCGAGTTACATTCAGTACTTC
D: .; V: TRBV5-1; size: many; J: TRBJ2-7; CDR3: CASRSGQARSYEQYF; DNA: TGCGCCAGCAGATCCGGACAAGCTCGCTCCTACGAGCAGTACTTC
D: .; V: TRBV6-1; size: .; J: TRBJ2-3; CDR3: CASSEEGHGTDTQYF; DNA: TGTGCCAGCAGTGAAGAGGGGCACGGCACAGATACGCAGTATTTT
D: .; V: TRBV12-3/TRBV12-4; size: many; J: TRBJ2-2; CDR3: CASSLGQTAGHGELFF; DNA: TGTGCCAGCAGTTTAGGCCAAACGGCAGGGCACGGGGAGCTGTTTTTT
D: .; V: TRBV30; size: .; J: TRBJ2-2; CDR3: CAWNAGTYQELFF; DNA: TGTGCCTGGAACGCCGGGACTTACCAGGAGCTGTTTTTT
D: TRBD1; V: TRBV3-1; size: many; J: TRBJ2-7; CDR3: CASTPSWGQSSYEQYF; DNA: TGTGCCAGCACCCCGTCTTGGGGACAGAGCTCCTACGAGCAGTACTTC
D: TRBD1; V: TRBV5-1; size: many; J: TRBJ2-7; CDR3: CASSRTGTGSYEQYF; DNA: TGCGCCAGCAGCAGAACCGGGACAGGGAGCTACGAGCAGTACTTC
D: TRBD2; V: TRBV30; size: many; J: TRBJ2-7; CDR3: CAWRRSGTSYEQYF; DNA: TGTGCCTGGAGACGTAGCGGGACATCTTACGAGCAGTACTTC
D: TRBD1; V: TRBV29-1; size: few; J: TRBJ1-2; CDR3: CSVDPGTGKGYTF; DNA: TGCAGCGTTGATCCCGGGACAGGGAAAGGCTACACCTTC
D: .; V: TRBV18; size: many; J: TRBJ1-5; CDR3: CASSTQGKPQHF; DNA: TGTGCCAGCTCAACACAGGGAAAGCCCCAGCATTTT
D: TRBD2; V: TRBV20-1; size: .; J: TRBJ2-7; CDR3: CSARKREGSNEQDF; DNA: TGCAGTGCTAGAAAGCGGGAGGGGTCGAACGAGCAGGACTTC
D: .; V: TRBV18; size: .; J: TRBJ1-2; CDR3: CASSPPIQNYGYTF; DNA: TGTGCCAGCTCACCACCGATACAAAACTATGGCTACACCTTC
D: TRBD2; V: TRBV20-1; size: once; J: TRBJ2-5; CDR3: CSARGARGLAGGPLGETQYF; DNA: TGCAGTGCTAGAGGGGCCAGAGGACTAGCGGGAGGGCCGTTGGGGGAGACCCAGTACTTC
D: TRBD1; V: TRBV3-1; size: .; J: TRBJ2-7; CDR3: CASSLLGQGTGEQYF; DNA: TGTGCCAGCAGCCTCTTGGGACAGGGGACAGGGGAGCAGTACTTC
D: .; V: TRBV6-1; size: .; J: TRBJ1-2; CDR3: CASSEWAGLSGYTF; DNA: TGTGCCAGCAGTGAATGGGCAGGCCTGAGCGGCTACACCTTC
D: .; V: TRBV6-1; size: many; J: TRBJ1-1; CDR3: CASARLGDTETFF; DNA: TGTGCCAGCGCCAGACTCGGGGACACTGAAACTTTCTTT
D: .; V: TRBV7-9; size: many; J: TRBJ2-7; CDR3: CASSALTGRYGEQYF; DNA: TGTGCCAGCAGCGCCCTGACAGGGAGGTACGGCGAGCAGTACTTC
D: .; V: TRBV11-2; size: .; J: TRBJ1-5; CDR3: CASSLDKGSYQPQHF; DNA: TGTGCCAGCAGCTTAGATAAAGGGAGCTATCAGCCCCAGCATTTT
D: .; V: TRBV28; size: .; J: TRBJ1-6; CDR3: CASSFLDSPLHF; DNA: TGTGCCAGCAGTTTTCTGGATTCACCCCTCCACTTT
D: .; V: TRBV7-2; size: many; J: TRBJ2-7; CDR3: CASSPWTNSYEQYF; DNA: TGTGCCAGCAGCCCATGGACTAACTCCTACGAGCAGTACTTC
D: TRBD1; V: TRBV20-1; size: many; J: TRBJ2-5; CDR3: CSAYRFRQGQETQYF; DNA: TGCAGTGCTTACAGATTCCGACAGGGACAAGAGACCCAGTACTTC
D: .; V: TRBV12-3/TRBV12-4; size: many; J: TRBJ2-5; CDR3: CASSVYEEGGQTQYF; DNA: TGTGCCAGCAGCGTTTACGAGGAAGGGGGACAGACCCAGTACTTC
D: .; V: TRBV7-9; size: many; J: TRBJ1-3; CDR3: CASSSSSGDGNTIYF; DNA: TGTGCCAGCAGCTCGTCTTCGGGGGACGGAAACACCATATATTTT
D: TRBD1; V: TRBV15; size: many; J: TRBJ1-2; CDR3: CATRLPGQRNYGYTF; DNA: TGTGCCACCAGATTACCGGGACAGAGAAACTATGGCTACACCTTC
D: TRBD1; V: TRBV12-3/TRBV12-4; size: many; J: TRBJ2-2; CDR3: CASSPRQGIFPGELFF; DNA: TGTGCCAGCAGTCCAAGACAGGGGATTTTCCCCGGGGAGCTGTTTTTT
D: TRBD2; V: TRBV11-2; size: .; J: TRBJ2-5; CDR3: CASSLEIAGGPGETQYF; DNA: TGTGCCAGCAGCTTAGAAATAGCGGGGGGGCCTGGAGAGACCCAGTACTTC
D: .; V: TRBV30; size: .; J: TRBJ1-5; CDR3: CAWSVGGVGNQPQHF; DNA: TGTGCCTGGAGTGTGGGTGGAGTGGGCAATCAGCCCCAGCATTTT
D: TRBD1; V: TRBV20-1; size: .; J: TRBJ2-2; CDR3: CSVTGQLNTGELFF; DNA: TGCAGTGTCACGGGACAGCTGAACACCGGGGAGCTGTTTTTT